This T cell receptor beta chain was sequenced in a study of blood T cell repertoires in COVID-19 (dated by TCRdb to the early 2020s). A note on the overall study: Samples from collaborators originated in the United States, Italy and Spain and spanned both the acute and convalescent phases of COVID-19. The prospective study material was composed of cDNA or gDNA derived from T cells, B-cell-depleted T cells, or PBMCs. Deeply sampled blood TCRbeta repertoires from subjects exposed to, actively infected with, or recovered from COVID-19 were included in the dataset. The repertoires were released in a freely available public database meant as a resource for research on the immune response to SARS-CoV-2. The samples were drawn from the first 160 participants of the ongoing ImmuneRACE study and from over a thousand subjects provided by 6 global collaborators. Nearly every sample came with metadata listing a de-identified subject ID, COVID-19 status, age in years and sex. Where available, HLA class I and class II types were taken from metadata supplied by the sample provider and were not determined by assay-based typing. General findings and caveats noted by the study authors: How much clinical and demographic metadata was included differed by source and by participant, and the metadata was provided uncurated.

TCRbeta CDR3 regions were amplified from genomic DNA by means of the immunoSEQ Assay, a bias-controlled multiplex PCR. The original methods were these. The number of nucleated cells in each sample was estimated from the amplification of reference gene primers within the assay. To quantify the absolute abundance of each unique TCRbeta CDR3 rearrangement, sequence reads were collapsed and filtered. For each sample, productive Simpson clonality was calculated as the square root of Simpson's diversity index across productive rearrangements. In TCRdb, the immuneACCESS table is reduced to in-frame sequences with V and J assigned. These tables do not hold every clone; where another copy was compared, an unresolved V gene accounts for under half, and the others remain unexplained. Clone size and V and J calls were adopted from that table, with D and trimming inferred from the DNA. The sample contains about 95,000 clones, roughly 79% of them found a single time. The biggest ten clones account for around 4.8% of the sample.

One collaborating source in Seattle enrolled patients while the patients were actively infected and followed the patients over time throughout the course of disease. Whole blood was collected in K2EDTA tubes by collaborating institutions according to the institutions' own protocols. For TCRbeta analysis, collaborators shipped samples as frozen whole blood, isolated PBMCs, or DNA extracted from either of those sample types. For this clone: This receptor's antigen is unknown. No clone much larger than this one lies a single base away; base qualities are absent.

Relative to germline, V is 3 bases shorter and J is 3 bases shorter, with 20 bases between their ends. Counted from cysteine to phenylalanine, this CDR3 has 17 amino acids. CDR3 DNA is the only sequence kept; it has 51 bases, read in frame from the first base. The CDR1 and CDR2 encoded by the germline V gene (reference sequence) are LNHDA and SQIVND. The sequenced sample was peripheral blood. The rearranged segments are TRBV19 and TRBJ1-1; TRBD1 is possibly the D segment (6 matching bases). The receptor comes from a man older than 75 with COVID-19, enrolled during active disease. The CDR3 loop reads CASSMMGAGWTHTEAFF. The DNA is as follows: TGTGCCAGTAGTATGATGGGGGCTGGTTGGACCCACACTGAAGCTTTCTTT.